Shown below are 28 T cell receptor beta chains from a single sample sequenced in a study of shared clonotypes between healthy human individuals. Assay: immunoSEQ multiplex PCR; the TCRdb copy retains only in-frame clones and omits some. This sample has around 1.1 million clones, with approximately 77% found just once. Sequenced sample: memory CD4+ T cells from PBMCs. The subset was: CD45RA-negative fraction. These receptors all come from a young man in good health. Some clones in this sample may be carry-over from other donors' samples.

A word on this clone: A much larger clone differs from this one at a single base, so this may be a read error. The same CDR3 is also encoded by other DNA sequences in this sample. J is TRBJ1-2 and V is TRBV28; D is undetermined. The length of the CDR3 is 12 residues. CDR1 and CDR2 from the germline V gene are MDHEN and SYDVKM. V was pared by 5 bases and J by 0 bases, with 4 bases between. CDR3 amino acids: CASSAANYGYTF. CDR3 bases: TGTGCCAGCAGTGCCGCTAACTATGGCTACACCTTC.

V gene TRBV7-9 combines with J gene TRBJ2-7; D might be TRBD2 (6 bases). Germline CDR1 and CDR2: SEHNR and FQNEAQ (reference sequence). Trimming removed 5 bases at V and 0 bases at J, with 11 bases between. There are 14 residues in the CDR3. This chain's CDR3 is CASSRDLGSYEQYF. In nucleotides, the CDR3 is TGTGCCAGCAGCCGGGACTTAGGCTCCTACGAGCAGTACTTC.

The chain is built from TRBV6-5 and TRBJ1-2, with D possibly being TRBD1 (5 bases). Germline V gives CDR1 MNHEY, CDR2 SVGAGI. CDR3 length: 14 residues. V shed 5 bases and J shed 3 bases, with 13 bases lying between them. The CDR3 reads CASSPNGGHYGYTF. Written as DNA, the CDR3 is TGTGCCAGCAGTCCGAACGGGGGTCACTATGGCTACACCTTC.

About this clone: The same CDR3 arises from other DNA sequences in this sample as well. The chain has TRBV28 and TRBJ2-5, with D perhaps matching TRBD1 (5 bases). The germline gives CDR1 MDHEN, CDR2 SYDVKM. Trimming took 6 bases from V and 1 from J, leaving 12 bases between them. The CDR3 length is 14 residues. CDR3 DNA sequence: TGTGCCAGCAGCTCCAGGGATTTCCAAGAGACCCAGTACTTC. Protein: CASSSRDFQETQYF.

DNA for the CDR3: TGTGCCAGCAGCTTAGGCAGGGCGCATGAGCAGTTCTTC. Protein product: CASSLGRAHEQFF. J is TRBJ2-1 and V is TRBV11-3, with D perhaps matching TRBD1 (5 bases). The CDR3 totals 13 residues. With 1 base removed from V and 8 bases from J, the gap between germline ends came to 9 bases. CDR1 SGHNT and CDR2 YENEEA come from the germline V gene.

The chain combines TRBV7-9 with TRBJ2-7; D unresolved. CDR3 length: 16 residues. The germline V gene encodes CDR1 SEHNR and CDR2 FQNEAQ (reference sequence). Deletions cut 5 bases from V and 3 bases from J, with 20 bases between. The CDR3 region is CASSPLRGRNLYEQYF. Here the CDR3 DNA reads TGTGCCAGCAGCCCTCTGCGCGGCCGCAACCTCTACGAGCAGTACTTC. The whole variable domain, remainder taken from reference TRBV7-9 and TRBJ2-7, is DTGVSQNPRHKITKRGQNVTFRCDPISEHNRLYWYRQTLGQGPEFLTYFQNEAQLEKSRLLSDRFSAERPKGSFSTLEIQRTEQGDSAMYLCASSPLRGRNLYEQYFGPGTRLTVT.

The chain is built from TRBV5-4 and TRBJ1-1; D unresolved. V gave up 0 bases and J gave up 8 bases, with 8 bases separating them. Germline values: CDR1 SGHNT, CDR2 YYREEE (reference sequence). This CDR3 spans 12 amino acids. In DNA, the CDR3 is TGTGCCAGCAGCTTGGGACAAAGGGAAGCTTTCTTT. It codes for CASSLGQREAFF.

As for this clone: Other DNA sequences within the sample encode an identical CDR3. This chain joins TRBV5-1 and TRBJ2-5, with TRBD1 identical over 8 bases. Trimming took 4 bases from V and 4 from J; bases not matched to a gene: 6. There are 14 residues in the CDR3. Germline-derived CDR1 and CDR2 are SGHRS and YFSETQ. As DNA, the CDR3 is TGCGCCAGCAGCAGAGGACAGGGCGGAGAGACCCAGTACTTC. Its translation: CASSRGQGGETQYF.

On this clone: It may be a read error: a sequence one base away is much more abundant. This chain joins TRBV21-1 and TRBJ2-2. TRBV21-1 is a pseudogene. The CDR3 has 11 amino acids. The CDR3 spells CASSNTGELFF. The CDR3 DNA follows: TGTGCCAGCAGCAACACCGGGGAGCTGTTTTTT.

The chain is built from TRBV4-1 and TRBJ1-2; D ambiguous. Germline CDR1 is MGHRA and CDR2 is YSYEKL. The CDR3 is 15 residues long. V lost 0 bases and J 5 bases, leaving 13 bases between the germline ends. The CDR3 reads CASSQDHGQDYGYTF. The CDR3 DNA sequence: TGCGCCAGCAGCCAAGATCATGGCCAGGATTATGGCTACACCTTC.

Points on this clone: Other DNA sequences in the same sample also yield this CDR3. This sequence joins TRBV5-4 and TRBJ2-5; the match to TRBD1 covers 7 bases. Germline CDR1 and CDR2: SGHNT and YYREEE (reference sequence). The CDR3 loop spans 13 amino acids. The J segment lost 1 base and the V segment lost 4 bases, leaving 1 base of the junction unmatched. CDR3 in amino acids: CASSRDSQETQYF. In DNA, the CDR3 is TGTGCCAGCAGCCGGGACAGCCAAGAGACCCAGTACTTC.

V and J are TRBV7-6 and TRBJ1-1; D remains unclear. In germline, CDR1 is SGHVS, CDR2 FNYEAQ. The CDR3 runs 15 residues. V was clipped by 3 bases and J by 3 bases, with 14 bases between them. The CDR3: CASSLEPGRDTEAFF. CDR3 DNA sequence: TGTGCCAGCAGCTTGGAACCAGGCCGGGACACTGAAGCTTTCTTT.

The chain links TRBV10-3 to TRBJ2-5; D unclear. In germline, CDR1 is ENHRY, CDR2 SYGVKD. V was trimmed by 4 bases and J by 2 bases, leaving 8 bases between them. The CDR3 runs to 13 residues. CDR3 sequence (DNA): TGTGCCATCAGTGGAGTCCCACAAGAGACCCAGTACTTC. This codes for CAISGVPQETQYF.

The chain is built from TRBV19 and TRBJ2-5; D gene uncertain. Trimming stripped 5 bases from V and 1 base from J, with 5 bases between. CDR1 LNHDA and CDR2 SQIVND come from the germline V gene (reference sequence). There are 12 residues in the CDR3. Here the CDR3 DNA reads TGTGCCAGTAGTTTTGGCCAAGAGACCCAGTACTTC. This codes for CASSFGQETQYF.

A word on this clone: Other DNA sequences in the same sample also yield this CDR3. This chain connects TRBV9 to TRBJ2-3, with TRBD2 as a possible D gene (5 bases). The germline CDR1 and CDR2 sequences are SGDLS and YYNGEE. The V and J ends lost 0 bases and 3 bases respectively, with 8 bases between them. This CDR3 has 14 residues. The CDR3 sequence: CASSVEGRTDTQYF. The CDR3 coding sequence is TGTGCCAGCAGCGTAGAAGGGAGAACAGATACGCAGTATTTT.

The V call is TRBV28, the J call TRBJ2-7; D possibly corresponds to TRBD2 (5 bases). CDR1 is MDHEN and CDR2 is SYDVKM in the germline V gene. The V end was cut by 7 bases, the J end by 0 bases, with 19 bases between. The CDR3 spans 16 residues. The CDR3, as DNA: TGTGCCAGCACCATAGGGCGGGCACAAGACTCCTACGAGCAGTACTTC. This encodes CASTIGRAQDSYEQYF.

The chain combines TRBV27 with TRBJ2-5, with a tentative D call TRBD2 (6 bases). V lost 5 bases to trimming and J lost 5 bases, with 18 bases between them. The CDR3 is 15 amino acids. Germline CDR1 MNHEY, CDR2 SMNVEV (reference sequence). The CDR3 spells CASSPRRREWETQYF. CDR3 in DNA: TGTGCCAGCAGTCCACGACGCCGGGAGTGGGAGACCCAGTACTTC.

The chain carries TRBV9 and TRBJ1-5; 7 nucleotides match TRBD1. The V and J ends lost 1 base and 4 bases, in that order; junction bases with no gene match: 5. Germline V gene sequence: CDR1 SGDLS, CDR2 YYNGEE. The CDR3 is made up of 15 amino acids. The CDR3 nucleotides are TGTGCCAGCAGCGTAACAGGGGACTATAATCAGCCCCAGCATTTT. Protein: CASSVTGDYNQPQHF.

The table lists this clone with a count of one. This sequence joins TRBV5-1 and TRBJ2-2; the D gene is possibly TRBD1 (5 bases). Between the trimmed V and J ends, which lost 4 bases and 3 bases, there was a span of 19 bases. The germline CDR1 and CDR2 sequences are SGHRS and YFSETQ. The CDR3 has 17 amino acids. CDR3: CASSAEGVGYYTGELFF. CDR3 coding DNA: TGCGCCAGCAGCGCGGAAGGGGTCGGGTATTACACCGGGGAGCTGTTTTTT. The full variable domain, with the rest looked up from reference TRBV5-1 and TRBJ2-2, is KAGVTQTPRYLIKTRGQQVTLSCSPISGHRSVSWYQQTPGQGLQFLFEYFSETQRNKGNFPGRFSGRQFSNSRSEMNVSTLELGDSALYLCASSAEGVGYYTGELFFGEGSRLTVL.

This clone has just one count. The chain joins TRBV19 to TRBJ2-5; 9 nucleotides line up with TRBD1. V was clipped by 7 bases and J by 3 bases; unmatched bases: 3. Germline V gene lookup returns CDR1 LNHDA and CDR2 SQIVND (reference sequence). The CDR3 loop spans 13 amino acids. CDR3 coding DNA: TGTGCCAGTACCGGACAGGGGAAAGAGACCCAGTACTTC. Translated: CASTGQGKETQYF.

This chain connects TRBV6-6 to TRBJ1-2, with D perhaps matching TRBD1 (5 bases). V was clipped by 4 bases and J by 5 bases, with 8 bases between them. The CDR3 runs 12 residues. CDR1 is MNHNY, CDR2 SVGAGI, per germline (reference sequence). As DNA, the CDR3 is TGTGCCAGCAGTTTTGGGGGATATGGCTACACCTTC. This encodes CASSFGGYGYTF.

The V call is TRBV11-3, the J call TRBJ2-1; TRBD2 matches 10 bases. With V trimmed by 5 bases and J by 4 bases, 11 bases remained unmatched. Germline V gene sequence: CDR1 SGHNT, CDR2 YENEEA. The CDR3 runs to 17 residues. CDR3 DNA: TGTGCCAGCAGCGCCCTAGCGGGAGAGGCTCGGTACAATGAGCAGTTCTTC. Residues: CASSALAGEARYNEQFF.

Many counts were recorded for this clone. Other DNA sequences in this sample translate to the same CDR3. The chain employs TRBV14 and TRBJ2-3; D is undetermined. Trimming took 5 bases from V and 1 from J, leaving 7 bases between them. The CDR3 sequence is 13 residues long. The germline gives CDR1 SGHDN, CDR2 FVKESK. CDR3 in amino acids: CASSESGTDTQYF. CDR3 DNA: TGTGCCAGCAGCGAATCCGGCACAGATACGCAGTATTTT.

This chain uses TRBV7-9 with TRBJ1-3; 12 bases align to TRBD1. This CDR3 contains 18 residues. Germline-derived CDR1 and CDR2 are SEHNR and FQNEAQ (reference sequence). With 4 bases clipped from V and 7 bases from J, the junction kept 14 bases outside the gene matches. DNA of the CDR3: TGTGCCAGCAGCTCCCCCGGGACAGGGGGCGGTAGAATGAACACCATATATTTT. Residues: CASSSPGTGGGRMNTIYF.

This sequence joins TRBV7-8 and TRBJ2-3; no reliable D call. The CDR3 sequence is 16 residues long. Germline V CDR1 and CDR2: SGHVS, FQNEAQ. V was clipped by 0 bases and J by 2 bases, with 12 bases between them. CDR3 sequence (DNA): TGTGCCAGCAGCTTAGCGCTGTTTACAGCCACAGATACGCAGTATTTT. It translates to CASSLALFTATDTQYF.

This chain uses TRBV2 with TRBJ1-1; D perhaps matches TRBD1 (5 bases). This CDR3 region has 15 residues. V lost 6 bases and J lost 4, with 18 bases in between. Germline V gene lookup returns CDR1 SNHLY and CDR2 FYNNEI. CDR3 sequence (DNA): TGTGCCAGCAGCCGGGACGGGCCGACGGGCACTGAAGCTTTCTTT. This encodes CASSRDGPTGTEAFF.

In this sample, this clone turned up a few times. The rearrangement joins TRBV4-2 to TRBJ2-5; the match to TRBD1 covers 8 bases. CDR1 and CDR2 (germline): LGHNA, YNFKEQ. The CDR3 has 19 amino acids. After removal of 2 bases from V and 1 base from J, the junction contained 15 bases not matched to a gene. Here the CDR3 DNA reads TGTGCCAGCAGCCAAACGACAGGGGCCGGGGGCACTTCCCAAGAGACCCAGTACTTC. Its protein is CASSQTTGAGGTSQETQYF.

The chain links TRBV29-1 to TRBJ2-7; TRBD2 matches at 12 bases. Trimming at V came to 7 bases and at J to 4 bases, leaving 5 bases not matched to a gene. The CDR3 extends over 13 amino acids. Germline CDR1 and CDR2: SQVTM and ANQGSEA. DNA for the CDR3: TGCAGCGCGTTGACTAGCGGGAGTTACGAGCAGTACTTC. It is translated as CSALTSGSYEQYF.